This T cell receptor (beta chain) was sequenced in a study of T cells in women clearing cervical HPV infection. At the level of the study: Case blood drawn at lesion detection; control blood after infection cleared.

With regard to this clone: The antigen remains unidentified. The CDR3 end falls 3 residues outside the read, so it is completed with the germline J gene. The sample has other DNA sequences that encode this CDR3 too.

Study findings and constraints: Each sample's T-cell count was unknown, possibly confounding richness.

This CDR3 is built from 15 residues. V lost 6 bases and J 0 bases, leaving 13 bases between the germline ends. Germline V gene data show CDR1 as KGHSH and CDR2 as LQKENI. Data came from immunoSEQ multiplex PCR; TCRdb stores just in-frame clones and leaves some out. The sample shows 30,000 to 35,000 clones, and about 18% sits with its ten largest clones. The rearrangement uses TRBV18 and TRBJ2-3, with D tentatively TRBD1 (5 bases). The clonotype originates from a woman aged 18 to 75 with a cervical HPV16 infection that either progressed to CIN3+ or cleared (not recorded which). Source material: blood buffy coat. CDR3 in amino acids: CASSTRQSSTDTQYF. The part of the CDR3 DNA that was read is TGTGCCAGCTCCACGAGACAGTCTAGCACAGATACG.